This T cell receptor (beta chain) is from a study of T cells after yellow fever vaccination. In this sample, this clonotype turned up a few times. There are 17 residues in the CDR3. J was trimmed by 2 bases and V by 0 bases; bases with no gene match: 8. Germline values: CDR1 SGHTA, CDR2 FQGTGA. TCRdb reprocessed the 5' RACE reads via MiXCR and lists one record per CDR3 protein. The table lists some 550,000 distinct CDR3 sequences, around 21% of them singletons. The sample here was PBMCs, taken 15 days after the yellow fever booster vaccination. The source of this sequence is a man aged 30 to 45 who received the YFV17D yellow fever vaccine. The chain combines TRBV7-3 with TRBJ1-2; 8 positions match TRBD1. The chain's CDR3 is CASSLTGQAFSNYGYTF. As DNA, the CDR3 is TGTGCCAGCAGCTTAACGGGACAGGCCTTCTCGAACTATGGCTACACCTTC.